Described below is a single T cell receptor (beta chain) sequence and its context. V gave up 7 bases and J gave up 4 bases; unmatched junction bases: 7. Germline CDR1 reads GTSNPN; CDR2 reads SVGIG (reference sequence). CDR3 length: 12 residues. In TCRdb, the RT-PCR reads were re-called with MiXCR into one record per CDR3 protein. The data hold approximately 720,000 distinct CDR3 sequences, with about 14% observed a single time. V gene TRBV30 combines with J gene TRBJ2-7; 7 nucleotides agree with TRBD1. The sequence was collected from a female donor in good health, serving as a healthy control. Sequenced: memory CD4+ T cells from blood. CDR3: CAYRGLGYEQYF. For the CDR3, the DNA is TGTGCCTATAGGGGGCTGGGATACGAGCAGTACTTC.